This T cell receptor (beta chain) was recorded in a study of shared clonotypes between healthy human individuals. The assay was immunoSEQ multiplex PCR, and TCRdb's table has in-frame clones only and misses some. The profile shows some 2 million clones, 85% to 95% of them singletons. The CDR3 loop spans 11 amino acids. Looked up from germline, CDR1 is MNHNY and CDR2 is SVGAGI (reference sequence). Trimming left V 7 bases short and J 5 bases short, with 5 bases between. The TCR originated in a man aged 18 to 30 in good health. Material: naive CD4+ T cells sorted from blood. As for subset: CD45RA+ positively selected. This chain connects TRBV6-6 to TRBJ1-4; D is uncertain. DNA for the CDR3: TGTGCCAGCATGCGGAATGAAAAACTGTTTTTT. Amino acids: CASMRNEKLFF.